This T cell receptor (beta chain) derives from a study of blood T cell repertoires in COVID-19. Study-level information: COVID-19 samples collected from the United States, Italy and Spain covered acute and convalescent phases.

CDR1 and CDR2 (germline): MDHEN, SYDVKM. V was pared by 2 bases and J by 2 bases, with 10 bases of the junction left unmatched. The CDR3 length is 17 residues. Methods used by the authors: By means of reference gene primer amplification, nucleated cell counts were estimated. The protocol was immunoSEQ multiplex PCR, while the TCRdb copy is restricted to in-frame clones and leaves out a portion. V and J calls plus clone size are reproduced from that table; the DNA served to infer D and trimming. The table lists approximately 290,000 clones, over 75% of them singletons. A Seattle source enrolled patients during active infection and followed them longitudinally.

This chain joins TRBV28 and TRBJ1-2; 8 bases line up with TRBD1. The TCR originated in a human donor with COVID-19, enrolled during active disease. The donor label of this sample is uncertain. The sequencing sample was made of peripheral blood. The CDR3 DNA is TGTGCCAGCAGTTTAGTGGGACAGGCTGACCGGAACTATGGCTACACCTTC. Its protein is CASSLVGQADRNYGYTF.